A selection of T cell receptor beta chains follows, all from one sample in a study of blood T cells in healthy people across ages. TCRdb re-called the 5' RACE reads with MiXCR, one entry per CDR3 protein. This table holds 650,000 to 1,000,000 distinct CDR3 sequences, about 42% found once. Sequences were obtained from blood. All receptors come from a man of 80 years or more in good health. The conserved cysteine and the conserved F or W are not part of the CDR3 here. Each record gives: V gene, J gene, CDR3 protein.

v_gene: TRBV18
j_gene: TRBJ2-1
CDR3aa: ASSRAGNKGVEQF

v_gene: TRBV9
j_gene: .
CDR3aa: ASSGGSTGPRDEQY

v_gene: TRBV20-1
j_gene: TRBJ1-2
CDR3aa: SARQDYANYGYT

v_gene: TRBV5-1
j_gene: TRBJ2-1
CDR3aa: ASSLKENSGNEQF

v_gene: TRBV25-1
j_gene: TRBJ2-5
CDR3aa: ASSDRVQEGEQY

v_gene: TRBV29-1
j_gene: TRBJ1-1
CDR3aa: SVVGTGGAKTEAF

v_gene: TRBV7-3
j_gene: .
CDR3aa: ASSHNNEQY

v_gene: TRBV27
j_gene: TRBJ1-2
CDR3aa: ASSLRGRNYGYT

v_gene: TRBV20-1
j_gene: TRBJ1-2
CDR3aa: SAREAGDFRGYGYT

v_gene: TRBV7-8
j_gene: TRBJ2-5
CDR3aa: ASSKDRAGGLETQY

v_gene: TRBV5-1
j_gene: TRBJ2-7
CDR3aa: ASRMDSSGRAYEQY

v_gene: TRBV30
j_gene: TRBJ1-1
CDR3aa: AWWSVRVNTEAF

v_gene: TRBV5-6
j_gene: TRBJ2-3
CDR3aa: ASSESARQGWADTQY

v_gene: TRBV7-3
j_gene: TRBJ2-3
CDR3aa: ASSLGPPGAQY

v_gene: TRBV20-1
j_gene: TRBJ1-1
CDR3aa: RLARDRVSEAF

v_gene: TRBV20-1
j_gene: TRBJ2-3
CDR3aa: SASPLSGRLDTQY

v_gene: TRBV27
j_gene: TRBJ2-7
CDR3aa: ARSLLGAPTFSYEQY

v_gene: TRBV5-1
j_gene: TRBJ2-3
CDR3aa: ASSNRGAGTDTQY

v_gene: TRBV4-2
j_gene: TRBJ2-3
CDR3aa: ASSQLQGSGTDTQY

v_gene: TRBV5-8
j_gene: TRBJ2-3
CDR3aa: ASSLNRQGAIPDTQY

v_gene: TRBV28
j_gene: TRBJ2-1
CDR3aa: ASSLLVSAQSYNEQF

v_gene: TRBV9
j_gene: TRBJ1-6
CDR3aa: ASSVSQATMSPLH